A selection of T cell receptor beta chains follows, all from one sample in a study. TCRdb recomputed calls from the 5' RACE reads with MiXCR, one row per CDR3 protein. The sample lists several thousand distinct CDR3 sequences, around three fifths occurring once. The sample comprised naive CD4+ T cells sorted from blood. These receptors were collected from a female donor with breast cancer. The CDR3 runs from the conserved cysteine through the conserved F or W. The order of the fields is V gene, J gene, clone size, D gene, CDR3 protein, CDR3 DNA. A D gene is named only where the DNA matches it firmly. Expanded clones are given a class, and other clones once, few, many or no size at all.

>TRBV20-1|TRBJ2-7|few|-
CSARDLGDSYEQYF
TGCAGTGCTAGAGATCTAGGGGACTCCTACGAGCAGTACTTC
>TRBV28|TRBJ2-7|-|TRBD2
CASSVHSGSSYEQYF
TGTGCCAGCAGCGTCCATAGCGGGAGCTCCTACGAGCAGTACTTC
>TRBV6-2/TRBV6-3|TRBJ2-5|-|TRBD2
CASIKREVTWETQYF
TGTGCCAGCATAAAGCGGGAGGTCACTTGGGAGACCCAGTACTTC
>TRBV7-2|TRBJ2-2|-|-
CASGSSRVPGELFF
TGTGCCAGCGGCTCCTCGAGGGTCCCCGGGGAGCTGTTTTTT
>TRBV19|TRBJ1-5|-|TRBD1
CASTSGTGARQPQHF
TGTGCCAGTACCTCGGGGACAGGGGCGCGGCAGCCCCAGCATTTT
>TRBV5-1|TRBJ1-5|few|-
CASSSRGAVKQPQHF
TGCGCCAGCAGCTCTCGCGGGGCGGTGAAACAGCCCCAGCATTTT
>TRBV30|TRBJ2-1|-|-
CAWSETRGAYNEQFF
TGTGCCTGGAGTGAAACTAGAGGGGCCTACAATGAGCAGTTCTTC
>TRBV20-1|TRBJ2-3|few|-
CSIHPPTDTQYF
TGCAGCATACATCCCCCCACAGATACGCAGTATTTT
>TRBV4-1|TRBJ2-2|few|-
CASSQDYFTGELFF
TGCGCCAGCAGCCAAGATTACTTCACCGGGGAGCTGTTTTTT
>TRBV12-3/TRBV12-4|TRBJ2-5|-|-
CASSWDDGGETQYF
TGTGCCAGCAGTTGGGACGATGGGGGAGAGACCCAGTACTTC
>TRBV6-5|TRBJ2-1|-|TRBD2
CASSSTRLAAYNEQFF
TGTGCCAGCAGTTCCACTAGACTAGCGGCTTACAATGAGCAGTTCTTC
>TRBV11-3|TRBJ1-1|-|-
CASSADEGNTEAFF
TGTGCCAGCAGCGCAGACGAGGGGAACACTGAAGCTTTCTTT
>TRBV29-1|TRBJ2-3|-|TRBD1
CSVESGLGTGYTDTQYF
TGCAGCGTTGAAAGCGGCCTTGGGACAGGGTACACAGATACGCAGTATTTT
>TRBV5-1|TRBJ2-1|-|TRBD2
CASSKDAGTSGNEQFF
TGCGCCAGCAGTAAAGATGCCGGGACTAGCGGAAATGAGCAGTTCTTC
>TRBV7-2|TRBJ1-4|-|TRBD1
CASTPRTGEGEKLFF
TGTGCCAGCACCCCTCGGACAGGAGAGGGGGAAAAACTGTTTTTT
>TRBV7-8|TRBJ2-1|-|TRBD2
CASSDTPWGSGSANDQFF
TGTGCCAGCAGCGATACACCTTGGGGCAGCGGGAGCGCCAATGACCAGTTCTTC
>TRBV5-3|TRBJ2-1|few|TRBD2
CARSTAILAGGIHEQFF
TGTGCCAGAAGCACCGCCATACTAGCGGGAGGTATCCATGAGCAGTTCTTC
>TRBV7-8|TRBJ1-5|-|-
CASSLGAQPQHF
TGTGCCAGCAGCTTAGGAGCTCAGCCCCAGCATTTT
>TRBV28|TRBJ2-1|once|TRBD2
CASSPQLAGYNEQFF
TGTGCCAGCAGTCCACAACTAGCGGGATACAATGAGCAGTTCTTC
>TRBV20-1|TRBJ2-3|few|-
CSASSPSDSTDTQYF
TGCAGTGCTAGTTCTCCTAGCGATAGCACAGATACGCAGTATTTT
>TRBV12-3/TRBV12-4|TRBJ2-1|-|TRBD2
CASSPTGGEQFF
TGTGCCAGCAGTCCCACGGGAGGTGAGCAGTTCTTC
>TRBV20-1|TRBJ2-1|-|TRBD2
CSARDYTSARQTYNEQFF
TGCAGTGCTAGAGACTATACTAGCGCCCGCCAGACCTACAATGAGCAGTTCTTC
>TRBV29-1|TRBJ2-5|-|-
CSVAEETQYF
TGCAGCGTTGCCGAAGAGACCCAGTACTTC
>TRBV6-6|TRBJ2-5|-|-
CASRDGGTETQYF
TGTGCCAGCAGGGATGGGGGAACGGAGACCCAGTACTTC
>TRBV5-1|TRBJ1-1|-|-
CASSLAPETEAFF
TGCGCCAGCAGCTTGGCCCCAGAGACTGAAGCTTTCTTT
>TRBV20-1|TRBJ1-3|few|-
CSAQVGNTIYF
TGCAGTGCCCAAGTGGGAAACACCATATATTTT
>TRBV20-1|TRBJ2-7|few|-
CGARAVREQYF
TGCGGTGCTAGAGCGGTCCGGGAGCAGTACTTC
>TRBV20-1|TRBJ1-2|once|-
CSAQTDWGAEGYTF
TGCAGTGCTCAGACGGACTGGGGGGCGGAGGGCTACACCTTC
>TRBV20-1|TRBJ1-1|-|-
CSTQAGAPEAFF
TGCAGTACCCAAGCAGGGGCCCCTGAAGCTTTCTTT
>TRBV5-1|TRBJ2-5|-|TRBD1
CASSLGDRWGEETQYF
TGCGCCAGCAGCTTGGGGGACAGGTGGGGAGAGGAGACCCAGTACTTC
>TRBV30|TRBJ1-1|-|-
CAWGRQNTEAFF
TGTGCCTGGGGACGGCAGAACACTGAAGCTTTCTTT
>TRBV4-2|TRBJ2-5|few|TRBD2
CASSQVAGQETQYF
TGTGCCAGCAGCCAAGTAGCGGGGCAAGAGACCCAGTACTTC
>TRBV4-3|TRBJ2-1|once|TRBD1
CASSQVRDRVLHEQFF
TGCGCCAGCAGCCAAGTTCGAGACAGGGTTCTCCATGAGCAGTTCTTC
>TRBV10-2|TRBJ1-1|-|-
CASNDLGGVLNTEAFF
TGCGCCAGCAATGACCTCGGGGGCGTACTGAACACTGAAGCTTTCTTT
>TRBV25-1|TRBJ1-2|-|-
CASSEGGSGYTF
TGTGCCAGCAGTGAAGGGGGCTCGGGCTACACCTTC
>TRBV20-1|TRBJ2-3|once|-
CSATTGVCTQYF
TGCAGTGCCACCACCGGAGTATGTACGCAGTATTTT
>TRBV3-1|TRBJ2-6|once|-
CASSPFWDTDSGANVLTF
TGTGCCAGCAGCCCATTTTGGGACACGGACTCTGGGGCCAACGTCCTGACTTTC
>TRBV4-1|TRBJ2-2|few|-
CASRRIYTGELFF
TGCGCCAGCAGACGGATCTACACCGGGGAGCTGTTTTTT
>TRBV7-2|TRBJ1-2|few|-
CASSQGMIPNYGYTF
TGTGCCAGCAGCCAAGGCATGATCCCTAACTATGGCTACACCTTC
>TRBV20-1|TRBJ2-1|few|TRBD2
CSARDTMTSGRYNEQFF
TGCAGTGCTAGAGATACGATGACTAGCGGGAGATACAATGAGCAGTTCTTC